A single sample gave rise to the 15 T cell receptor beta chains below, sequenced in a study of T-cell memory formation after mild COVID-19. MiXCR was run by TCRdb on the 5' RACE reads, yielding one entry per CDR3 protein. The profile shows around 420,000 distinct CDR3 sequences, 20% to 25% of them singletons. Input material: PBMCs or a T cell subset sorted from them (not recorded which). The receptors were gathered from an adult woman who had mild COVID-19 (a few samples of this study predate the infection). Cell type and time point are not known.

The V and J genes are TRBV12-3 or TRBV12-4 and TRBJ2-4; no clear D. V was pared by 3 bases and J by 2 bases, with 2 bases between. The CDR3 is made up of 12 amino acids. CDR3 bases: TGTGCCAGCAGTTTCACCAAAAACATTCAGTACTTC. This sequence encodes CASSFTKNIQYF.

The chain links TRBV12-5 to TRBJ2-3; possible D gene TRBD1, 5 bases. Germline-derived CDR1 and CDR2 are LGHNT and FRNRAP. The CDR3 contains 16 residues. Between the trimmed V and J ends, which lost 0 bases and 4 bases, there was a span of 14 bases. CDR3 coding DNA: TGTGCTAGTGGTTTGGTCTCCTTCAGGGCTCCAGATACGCAGTATTTT. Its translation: CASGLVSFRAPDTQYF.

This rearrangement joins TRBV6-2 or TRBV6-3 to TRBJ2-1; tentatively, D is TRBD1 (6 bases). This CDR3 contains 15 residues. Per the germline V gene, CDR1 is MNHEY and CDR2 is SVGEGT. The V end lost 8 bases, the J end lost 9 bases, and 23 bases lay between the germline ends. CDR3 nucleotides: TGTGCCAGCCGAATGACAGGCTCATCTTTGGCTGAGCAGTTCTTC. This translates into CASRMTGSSLAEQFF.

This chain's CDR3 is CASSPGTGGIGELFF. DNA of the CDR3: TGCGCCAGCAGCCCTGGGACAGGGGGAATCGGGGAGCTGTTTTTT. The rearrangement joins TRBV5-1 to TRBJ2-2; 11 positions agree with TRBD1. With V trimmed by 4 bases and J by 7 bases, 6 bases remained unmatched. CDR1 and CDR2 (germline): SGHRS, YFSETQ. The CDR3 is made up of 15 amino acids.

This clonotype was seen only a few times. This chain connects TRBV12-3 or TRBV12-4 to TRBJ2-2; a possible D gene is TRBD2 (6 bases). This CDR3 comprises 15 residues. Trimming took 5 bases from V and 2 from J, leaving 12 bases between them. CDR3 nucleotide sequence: TGTGCCAGCAGTCCGGGACTGAGAAACACCGGGGAGCTGTTTTTT. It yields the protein CASSPGLRNTGELFF.

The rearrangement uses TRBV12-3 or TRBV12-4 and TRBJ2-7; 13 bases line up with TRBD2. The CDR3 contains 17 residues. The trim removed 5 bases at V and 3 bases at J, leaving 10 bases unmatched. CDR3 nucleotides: TGTGCCAGCAGTCCGTTCGGACTAGCGGGAGTCTTCTACGAGCAGTACTTC. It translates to CASSPFGLAGVFYEQYF.

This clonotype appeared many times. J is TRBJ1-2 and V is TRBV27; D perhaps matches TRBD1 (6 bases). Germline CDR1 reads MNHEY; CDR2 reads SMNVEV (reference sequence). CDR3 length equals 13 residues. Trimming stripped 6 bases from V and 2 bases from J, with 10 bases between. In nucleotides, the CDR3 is TGTGCCAGCAGCTTAACAGGGAACTATGGCTACACCTTC. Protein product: CASSLTGNYGYTF.

Written as DNA, the CDR3 is TGTGCCACCCTCGAGGGGGCGCGCACAGATACGCAGTATTTT. Amino acids: CATLEGARTDTQYF. The J gene is TRBJ2-3, the V gene TRBV15, with TRBD1 matching over 7 bases. After removal of 8 bases from V and 1 base from J, the junction contained 6 bases not matched to a gene. The CDR3 runs 14 residues. In germline, CDR1 is LNHNV, CDR2 YYDKDF (reference sequence).

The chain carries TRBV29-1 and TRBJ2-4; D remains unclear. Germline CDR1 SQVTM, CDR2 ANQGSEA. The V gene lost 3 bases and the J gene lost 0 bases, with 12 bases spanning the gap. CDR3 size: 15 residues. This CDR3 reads CSVDSGISAKNIQYF. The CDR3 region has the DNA TGCAGCGTTGATTCTGGCATATCAGCCAAAAACATTCAGTACTTC.

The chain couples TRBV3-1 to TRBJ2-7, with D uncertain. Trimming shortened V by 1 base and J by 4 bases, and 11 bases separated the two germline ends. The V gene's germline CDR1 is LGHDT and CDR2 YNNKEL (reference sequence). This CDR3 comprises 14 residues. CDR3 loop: CASSQGSIGYEQYF. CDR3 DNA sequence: TGTGCCAGCAGCCAAGGTAGCATCGGTTACGAGCAGTACTTC.

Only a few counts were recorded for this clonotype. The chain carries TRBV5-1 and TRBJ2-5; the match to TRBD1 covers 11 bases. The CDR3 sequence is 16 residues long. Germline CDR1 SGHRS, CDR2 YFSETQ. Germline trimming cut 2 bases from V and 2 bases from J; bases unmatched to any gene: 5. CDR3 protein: CASSLSGTGGQETQYF. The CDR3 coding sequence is TGCGCCAGCAGCTTATCCGGGACAGGGGGACAAGAGACCCAGTACTTC.

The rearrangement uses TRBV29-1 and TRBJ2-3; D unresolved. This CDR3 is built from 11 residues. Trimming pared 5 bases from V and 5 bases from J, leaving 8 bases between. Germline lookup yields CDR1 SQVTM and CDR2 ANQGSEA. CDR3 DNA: TGCAGCGTTAGCTCCGGAGATACGCAGTATTTT. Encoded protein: CSVSSGDTQYF.

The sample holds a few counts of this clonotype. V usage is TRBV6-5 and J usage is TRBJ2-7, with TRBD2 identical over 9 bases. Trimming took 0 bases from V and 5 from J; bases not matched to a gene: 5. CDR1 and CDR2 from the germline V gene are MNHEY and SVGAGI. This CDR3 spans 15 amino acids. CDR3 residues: CASSYSSGSHHEQYF. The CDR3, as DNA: TGTGCCAGCAGTTACTCTAGCGGGAGTCACCACGAGCAGTACTTC.

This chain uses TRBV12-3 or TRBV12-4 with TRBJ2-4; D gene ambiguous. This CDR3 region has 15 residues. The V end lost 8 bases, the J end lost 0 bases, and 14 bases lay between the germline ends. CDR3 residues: CASLPRELAKNIQYF. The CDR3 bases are TGTGCCAGCCTCCCTCGAGAGCTAGCCAAAAACATTCAGTACTTC.

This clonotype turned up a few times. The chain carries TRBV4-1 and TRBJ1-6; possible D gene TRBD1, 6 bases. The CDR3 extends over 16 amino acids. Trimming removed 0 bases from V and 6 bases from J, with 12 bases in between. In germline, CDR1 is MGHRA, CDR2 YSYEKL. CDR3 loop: CASSQDPGVSNSPLHF. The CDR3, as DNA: TGCGCCAGCAGCCAAGATCCAGGGGTGTCTAATTCACCCCTCCACTTT.